One sample yielded the 3 T cell receptor beta chains listed below, sequenced in a study of CD8+CD57+ T cells in acquired aplastic anemia. Genomic DNA templated the TCR beta VDJ and CDR3 profiling. TCRdb passed the reads through MiXCR, listing each CDR3 protein once. The sample holds approximately 160,000 distinct CDR3 sequences, around 40% seen once. Sequencing used sorted CD4+, CD8+, or CD8+CD57+ T cells (not recorded which) from PBMCs. The receptors come from a human donor in good health.

This clonotype came up many times. This chain connects TRBV5-1 to TRBJ2-1; 12 bases line up with TRBD2. The CDR3 length is 16 residues. The germline CDR1 and CDR2 sequences are SGHRS and YFSETQ. V dropped 4 bases and J dropped 5; count of bases not matched to a gene: 7. The DNA of the CDR3 is TGCGCCAGCAGCGTTACTCTAGCGGGAGGGGACAATGAGCAGTTCTTC. Protein sequence: CASSVTLAGGDNEQFF. The variable domain in full, with the rest retrieved from reference TRBV5-1 and TRBJ2-1, is KAGVTQTPRYLIKTRGQQVTLSCSPISGHRSVSWYQQTPGQGLQFLFEYFSETQRNKGNFPGRFSGRQFSNSRSEMNVSTLELGDSALYLCASSVTLAGGDNEQFFGPGTRLTVL.

The V and J genes are TRBV10-3 and TRBJ2-4, with D perhaps TRBD1 (6 bases). The V end was cut by 7 bases, the J end by 0 bases, with 10 bases between. CDR1 is ENHRY, CDR2 SYGVKD, per germline. The CDR3 spans 14 residues. In DNA, the CDR3 is TGTGCCATCACGGACAGTAAAGCCAAAAACATTCAGTACTTC. Translating gives CAITDSKAKNIQYF.

The J gene is TRBJ1-1, the V gene TRBV30; TRBD1 matches at 7 bases. J was trimmed by 5 bases and V by 0 bases; bases with no gene match: 6. This CDR3 is built from 14 residues. The germline CDR1 and CDR2 sequences are GTSNPN and SVGIG (reference sequence). CDR3 residues: CAWSVTGLKTEAFF. The CDR3 DNA is TGTGCCTGGAGTGTGACAGGGCTAAAGACTGAAGCTTTCTTT.